This TCR beta chain was obtained from a study of blood T cells in healthy people across ages. Then a second PCR, running roughly 7 to 11 cycles, was carried out with a sample-barcoded 5' primer and a J-beta primer mix. TCRdb processed the 5' RACE reads anew with MiXCR; each CDR3 protein has one entry. The table has over 1,500,000 distinct CDR3 sequences, about 50% seen once. The CDR3 spans 13 residues. V was shortened by 8 bases and J by 3 bases, with 11 bases between the two germline ends. The receptor's source is a woman in her thirties or forties in good health. The sequenced material came from blood. V gene TRBV12-3 or TRBV12-4 combines with J gene TRBJ2-1; perhaps TRBD2 as D (5 bases). The CDR3 nucleotides read TGTGCCAGCGGTGAGGGCTTCTACAATGAGCAGTTCTTC. Encoded protein: CASGEGFYNEQFF.